This T cell receptor beta chain came from a study of T cell responses to AZD1222 COVID-19 vaccine (dated by TCRdb to the early 2020s). About the full investigation: A total of 233 trial participants underwent TCR sequencing, of whom about 210 had received two doses of AZD1222 and roughly 26 had received two doses of the MenACWY control vaccine. Trial participants were enrolled by age into 18-55, 56-69 and 70-plus year subgroups, with roughly 150, 30 and 60 TCR-sequenced participants respectively. General findings and caveats noted by the study authors: Only a handful of AZD1222 recipients were SARS-CoV-2 seropositive at baseline, limiting conclusions about previously exposed vaccinees. The whole spike protein was spanned by vaccine-associated CD4 TCRs, and dominant responses were seen in regions 160-218 and 743-854. After two AZD1222 doses, spike-specific TCR breadth and depth were significantly higher than at day 0 and than in MenACWY recipients. The 56-69-year group was small, and its depth increase did not reach significance, likely because of low power. Reportedly, almost half of the unique spike-specific TCRs recognized epitopes lying outside the regions that are mutated in the B.1.351 and B.1.1.7 variants. Because no day 14 peak-response samples were available, repertoires were characterized only after the peak T cell response. Participants were mostly white British, with more females than males. The authors suggested clonal diversity may have been underestimated.

Sample time point, as interpreted from the label and publication: about 28 days (+/-7) after the second vaccine dose. AZD1222 recipients whose second dose came at about 4 weeks and those whose second dose came at about 12 weeks were combined into one group, since spike-specific TCR depth and breadth did not differ between the two schedules. Samples from vaccinated people were obtained from the UK trials COV001 and COV002, which included a single-blind randomized controlled phase 2/3 trial of AZD1222 (ChAdOx1 nCoV-19) in healthy adults. Trial participant PBMC samples were collected at day 0 and day 28 after the second dose for TCRbeta chain sequencing. The CDR3 regions of human TCRbeta chains were subjected to immunosequencing. As for the authors' bioinformatics: Repertoire TCRs were checked for matches against a reference library of SARS-CoV-2-specific TCRs that had been generated using the MIRA antigen-specificity platform. Breadth meant the fraction of unique TCRs that were SARS-CoV-2-associated, whereas depth meant the fraction of total T cells that were SARS-CoV-2-associated. Each spike-specific TCR was assigned to its reactive spike region and to a CD4 or CD8 class using the MIRA data. Log10-transformed breadth and depth values were compared by one-way ANOVA with Sidak's multiple comparisons tests. TCRdb provides this immuneACCESS table in a form limited to in-frame rearrangements. Some clones are lacking; in checked studies, under half of them reflect an unresolved V gene, and why the rest are absent is not known. The DNA was the basis for D and trimming; V, J and clone size are from that table. The sample has 150,000 to 200,000 clones on record, roughly 87% of them singletons. Approximately 6.2% of the sample belongs to the ten largest clones.

After removal of 3 bases from V and 5 bases from J, the junction retains 7 bases not matched to a gene. From its cysteine to its phenylalanine, the CDR3 spans 15 amino acids. Only the CDR3 part of the read is kept: 45 bases, read in frame from the first base. CDR1 SGHRS and CDR2 YFSETQ are derived from the germline V gene. Concerning this clone itself: No antigen is known for it. No much larger clone exists at a distance of one base, and base qualities are not known.

The rearrangement combines TRBV5-1 with TRBJ2-4, with 8 bases aligning to TRBD1. The sequencing used peripheral blood, collected 28 days after the second AZD1222 dose. The clonotype was recovered from an adult who received the AZD1222 COVID-19 vaccine. The CDR3 is CASSWRAGGENIQYF. The DNA sequence reads TGCGCCAGCAGCTGGAGGGCAGGGGGCGAAAACATTCAGTACTTC.